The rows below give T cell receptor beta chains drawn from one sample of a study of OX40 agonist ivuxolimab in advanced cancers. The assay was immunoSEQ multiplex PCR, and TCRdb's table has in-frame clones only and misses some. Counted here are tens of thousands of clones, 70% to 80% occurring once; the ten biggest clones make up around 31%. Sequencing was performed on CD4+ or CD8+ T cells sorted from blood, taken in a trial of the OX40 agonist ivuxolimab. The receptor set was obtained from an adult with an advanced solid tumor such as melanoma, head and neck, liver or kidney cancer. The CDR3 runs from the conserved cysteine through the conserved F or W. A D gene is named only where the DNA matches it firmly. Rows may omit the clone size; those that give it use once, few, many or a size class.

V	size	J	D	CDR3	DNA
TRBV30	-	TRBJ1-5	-	CAWSEGLGNQPQHF	TGTGCCTGGAGTGAGGGTTTGGGCAATCAGCCCCAGCATTTT
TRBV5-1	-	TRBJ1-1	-	CASSLDGDTEAFF	TGCGCCAGCAGCTTGGACGGGGACACTGAAGCTTTCTTT
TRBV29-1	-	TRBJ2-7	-	CSVEDLGQGGSYEQYF	TGCAGCGTTGAAGATCTCGGGCAGGGGGGCTCCTACGAGCAGTACTTC
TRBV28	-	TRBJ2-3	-	CASSFWGDSTDTQYF	TGTGCCAGCAGTTTTTGGGGGGATAGCACAGATACGCAGTATTTT
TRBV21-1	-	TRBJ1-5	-	CASSKMWSRGNSNQPQHF	TGTGCCAGCAGCAAAATGTGGAGCAGGGGAAATAGCAATCAGCCCCAGCATTTT
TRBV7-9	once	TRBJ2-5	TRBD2	CASSLHGLAGGETQYF	TGTGCCAGCAGCTTACATGGACTAGCGGGAGGAGAGACCCAGTACTTC
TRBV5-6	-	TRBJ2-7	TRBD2	CASSLLAGVREQYF	TGTGCCAGCAGCTTACTAGCGGGAGTAAGAGAGCAGTACTTC
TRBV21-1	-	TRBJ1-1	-	CASGKRGRGRCEAFF	TGTGCCAGCGGCAAAAGGGGCAGGGGGAGATGTGAAGCTTTCTTT
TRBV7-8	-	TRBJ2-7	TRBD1	CASSLGGQPYEQYF	TGTGCCAGCAGCTTAGGGGGACAGCCCTACGAGCAGTACTTC
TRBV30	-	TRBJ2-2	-	CAWSHGSGELFF	TGTGCCTGGAGCCATGGGTCCGGGGAGCTGTTTTTT
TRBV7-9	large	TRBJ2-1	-	CASSLDGLHNEQFF	TGTGCCAGCAGCTTAGATGGCCTACACAATGAGCAGTTCTTC
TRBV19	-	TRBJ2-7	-	CASSMWGKENEQYF	TGTGCCAGTAGTATGTGGGGTAAGGAAAACGAGCAGTACTTC
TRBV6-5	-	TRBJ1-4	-	CAIAEAGANEKLFF	TGTGCCATCGCGGAGGCAGGGGCAAATGAAAAACTGTTTTTT
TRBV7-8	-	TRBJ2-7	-	CASSYLNEGNEQYF	TGTGCCAGCAGCTACTTAAACGAAGGTAACGAGCAGTACTTC
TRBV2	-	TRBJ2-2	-	CASSHSYGVIGELFF	TGTGCCAGCAGTCATAGTTACGGAGTAATCGGGGAGCTGTTTTTT
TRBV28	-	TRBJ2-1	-	CASSRHYNEQFF	TGTGCCAGCAGTCGTCACTACAATGAGCAGTTCTTC
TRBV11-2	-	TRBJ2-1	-	CASSGGINSYNEQFF	TGTGCCAGCAGCGGGGGGATTAATTCCTACAATGAGCAGTTCTTC
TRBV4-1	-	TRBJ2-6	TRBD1	CASSQAPGQVSSGANVLTF	TGCGCCAGCAGCCAAGCTCCGGGACAGGTGAGCTCTGGGGCCAACGTCCTGACTTTC
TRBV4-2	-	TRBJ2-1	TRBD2	CASSQDRREIPYNEQFF	TGTGCCAGCAGCCAAGATCGGCGGGAGATTCCCTACAATGAGCAGTTCTTC
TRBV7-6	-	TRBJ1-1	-	CASSLAVGLQNTEAFF	TGTGCCAGCAGCTTAGCGGTCGGACTCCAGAACACTGAAGCTTTCTTT
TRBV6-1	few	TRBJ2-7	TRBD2	CASSDPLTSGPFYEQYF	TGTGCCAGCAGTGACCCTTTGACTAGCGGGCCGTTCTACGAGCAGTACTTC
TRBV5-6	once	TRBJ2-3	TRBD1	CASSFLGTASTDTQYF	TGTGCCAGCAGCTTCCTCGGGACAGCCAGCACAGATACGCAGTATTTT
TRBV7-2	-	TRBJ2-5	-	CASSSGAARGETQYF	TGTGCCAGCAGCTCGGGGGCGGCGAGGGGAGAGACCCAGTACTTC
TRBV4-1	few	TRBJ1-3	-	CASSLRPSGNTIYF	TGCGCCAGCAGCCTACGCCCCTCTGGAAACACCATATATTTT
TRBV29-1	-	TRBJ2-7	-	CSVEPYGSYEQYF	TGCAGCGTTGAACCCTACGGCTCCTACGAGCAGTACTTC
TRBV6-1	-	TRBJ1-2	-	CASRESNYGYTF	TGTGCCAGCAGAGAGTCGAACTATGGCTACACCTTC
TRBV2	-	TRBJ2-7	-	CASSESRHYPYEQYF	TGTGCCAGCAGTGAATCCCGACACTACCCCTACGAGCAGTACTTC
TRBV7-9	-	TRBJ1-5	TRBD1	CASSLGTGGNQPQHF	TGTGCCAGCAGCTTAGGGACAGGGGGCAATCAGCCCCAGCATTTT
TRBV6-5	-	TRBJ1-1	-	CASSYSAEAEAFF	TGTGCCAGCAGTTACTCTGCAGAGGCTGAAGCTTTCTTT
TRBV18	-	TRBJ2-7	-	CASSPWRTGSYEQYF	TGTGCCAGCTCACCCTGGAGAACAGGGAGCTACGAGCAGTACTTC
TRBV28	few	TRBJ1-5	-	CASRPDSYNQPQHF	TGTGCCAGCAGGCCCGACAGCTACAATCAGCCCCAGCATTTT
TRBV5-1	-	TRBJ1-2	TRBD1	CASSGPGTGGASNYGYTF	TGCGCCAGCAGCGGCCCGGGGACAGGGGGCGCATCAAACTATGGCTACACCTTC
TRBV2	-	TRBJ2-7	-	CASTGASSYEQYF	TGTGCCAGCACGGGCGCGAGCTCCTACGAGCAGTACTTC
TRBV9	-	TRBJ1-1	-	CASSVDPDPKNTEAFF	TGTGCCAGCAGCGTAGACCCGGACCCTAAGAACACTGAAGCTTTCTTT
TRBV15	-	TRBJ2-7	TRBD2	CATSRGLAGAYEQYF	TGTGCCACCAGCAGAGGCCTAGCGGGCGCCTACGAGCAGTACTTC
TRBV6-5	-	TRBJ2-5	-	CASSETQETQYF	TGTGCCAGCAGTGAGACACAAGAGACCCAGTACTTC
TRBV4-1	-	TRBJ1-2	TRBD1	CASSPWDRGDYGYTF	TGCGCCAGCAGCCCCTGGGACAGGGGGGACTATGGCTACACCTTC
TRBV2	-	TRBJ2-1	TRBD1	CASSESIGTAYNEQFF	TGTGCCAGCAGCGAGTCCATCGGGACAGCTTACAATGAGCAGTTCTTC
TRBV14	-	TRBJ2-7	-	CASSTVGGWEQYF	TGTGCCAGCAGTACCGTCGGGGGTTGGGAGCAGTACTTC
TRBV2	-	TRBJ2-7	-	CASSEMDWAYEQYF	TGTGCCAGCAGTGAAATGGACTGGGCCTACGAGCAGTACTTC
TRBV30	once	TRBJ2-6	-	CAWRETLIKGSSGANVLTF	TGTGCCTGGAGGGAAACACTTATTAAGGGGAGCTCTGGGGCCAACGTCCTGACTTTC
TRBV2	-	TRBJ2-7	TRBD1	CASSAGTGEFYEQYF	TGTGCCAGCAGTGCCGGGACAGGGGAATTCTACGAGCAGTACTTC
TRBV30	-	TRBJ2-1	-	CAWSLGSGLNEQFF	TGTGCCTGGAGTCTAGGAAGCGGTTTGAATGAGCAGTTCTTC
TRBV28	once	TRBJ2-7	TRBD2	CASSYQREIYEQYF	TGTGCCAGCAGTTACCAGCGGGAAATTTACGAGCAGTACTTC
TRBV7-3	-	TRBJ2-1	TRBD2	CASSLNGLAGLNEQFF	TGTGCCAGCAGCTTAAATGGGTTAGCGGGGCTCAATGAGCAGTTCTTC
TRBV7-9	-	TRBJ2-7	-	CASSTLNPHEQYF	TGTGCCAGCAGCACCTTAAACCCCCACGAGCAGTACTTC
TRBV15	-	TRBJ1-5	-	CATSRIKKVPQHF	TGTGCCACCAGCAGAATTAAGAAGGTGCCCCAGCATTTT
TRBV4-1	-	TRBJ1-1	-	CASRFGGAEAFF	TGCGCCAGCAGGTTCGGGGGCGCTGAAGCTTTCTTT
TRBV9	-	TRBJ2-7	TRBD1	CASSRGGDRAYEQYF	TGTGCCAGCAGCCGCGGCGGGGACAGGGCCTACGAGCAGTACTTC
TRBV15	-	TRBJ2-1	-	CATSRVGYEQFF	TGTGCCACCAGCAGAGTAGGGTATGAGCAGTTCTTC
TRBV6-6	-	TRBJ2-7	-	CASWKGEYEQYF	TGTGCCAGCTGGAAAGGGGAATACGAGCAGTACTTC
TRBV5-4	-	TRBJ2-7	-	CASSLSGTYEQYF	TGTGCCAGCAGCTTAAGCGGTACCTACGAGCAGTACTTC
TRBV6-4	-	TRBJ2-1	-	CASSDLEGNEQFF	TGTGCCAGCAGTGACTTAGAGGGGAATGAGCAGTTCTTC
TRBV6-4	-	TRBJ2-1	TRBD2	CASSELAGGTEQFF	TGTGCCAGCAGTGAACTAGCGGGAGGCACTGAGCAGTTCTTC
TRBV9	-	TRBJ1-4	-	CASSVGGSTNEKLFF	TGTGCCAGCAGCGTAGGCGGATCAACTAATGAAAAACTGTTTTTT